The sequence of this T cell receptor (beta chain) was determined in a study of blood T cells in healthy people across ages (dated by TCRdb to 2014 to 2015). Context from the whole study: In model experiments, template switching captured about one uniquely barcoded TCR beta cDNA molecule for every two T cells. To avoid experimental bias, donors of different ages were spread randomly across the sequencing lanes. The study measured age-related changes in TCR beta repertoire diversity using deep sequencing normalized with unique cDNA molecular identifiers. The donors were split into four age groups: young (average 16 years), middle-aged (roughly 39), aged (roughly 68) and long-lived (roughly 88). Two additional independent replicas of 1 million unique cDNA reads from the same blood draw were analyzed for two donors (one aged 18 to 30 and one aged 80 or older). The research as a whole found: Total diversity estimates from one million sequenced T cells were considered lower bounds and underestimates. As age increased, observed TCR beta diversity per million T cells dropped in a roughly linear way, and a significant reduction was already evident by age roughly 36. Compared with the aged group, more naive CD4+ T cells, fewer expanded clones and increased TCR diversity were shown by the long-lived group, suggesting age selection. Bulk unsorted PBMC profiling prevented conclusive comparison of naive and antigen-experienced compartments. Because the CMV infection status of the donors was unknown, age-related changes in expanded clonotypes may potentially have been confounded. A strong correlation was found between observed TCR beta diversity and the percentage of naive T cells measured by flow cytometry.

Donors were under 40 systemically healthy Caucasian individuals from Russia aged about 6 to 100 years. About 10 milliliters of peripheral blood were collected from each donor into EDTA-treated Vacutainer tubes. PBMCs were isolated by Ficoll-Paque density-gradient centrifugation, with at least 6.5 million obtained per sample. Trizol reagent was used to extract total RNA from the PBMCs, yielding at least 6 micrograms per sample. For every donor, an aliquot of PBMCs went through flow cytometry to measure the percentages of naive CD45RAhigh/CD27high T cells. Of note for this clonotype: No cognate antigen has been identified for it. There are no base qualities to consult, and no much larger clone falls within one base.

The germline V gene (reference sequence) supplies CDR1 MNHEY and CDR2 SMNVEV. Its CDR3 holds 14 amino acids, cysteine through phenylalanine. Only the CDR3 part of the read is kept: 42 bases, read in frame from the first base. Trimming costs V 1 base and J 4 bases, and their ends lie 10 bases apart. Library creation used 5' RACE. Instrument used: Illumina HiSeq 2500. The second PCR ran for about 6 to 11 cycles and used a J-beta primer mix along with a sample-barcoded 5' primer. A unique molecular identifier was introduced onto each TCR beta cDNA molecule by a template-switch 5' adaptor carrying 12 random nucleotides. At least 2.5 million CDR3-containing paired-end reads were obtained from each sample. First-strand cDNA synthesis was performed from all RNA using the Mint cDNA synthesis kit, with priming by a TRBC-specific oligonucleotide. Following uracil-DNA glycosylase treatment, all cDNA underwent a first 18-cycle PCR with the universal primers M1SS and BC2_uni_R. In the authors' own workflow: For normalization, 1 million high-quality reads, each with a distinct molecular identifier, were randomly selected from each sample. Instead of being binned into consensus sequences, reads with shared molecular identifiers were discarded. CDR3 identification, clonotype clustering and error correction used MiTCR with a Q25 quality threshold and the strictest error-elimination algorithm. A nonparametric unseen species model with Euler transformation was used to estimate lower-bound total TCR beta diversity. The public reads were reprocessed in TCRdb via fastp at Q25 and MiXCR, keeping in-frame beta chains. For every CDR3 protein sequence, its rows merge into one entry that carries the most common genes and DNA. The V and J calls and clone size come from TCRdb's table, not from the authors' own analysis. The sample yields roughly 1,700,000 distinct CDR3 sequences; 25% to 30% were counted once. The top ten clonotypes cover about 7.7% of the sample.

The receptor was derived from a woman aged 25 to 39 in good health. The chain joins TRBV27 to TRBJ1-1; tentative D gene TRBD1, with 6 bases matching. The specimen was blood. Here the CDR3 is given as CASSLFSRGTEAFF. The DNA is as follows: TGTGCCAGCAGTTTATTCAGCAGGGGCACTGAAGCTTTCTTT.